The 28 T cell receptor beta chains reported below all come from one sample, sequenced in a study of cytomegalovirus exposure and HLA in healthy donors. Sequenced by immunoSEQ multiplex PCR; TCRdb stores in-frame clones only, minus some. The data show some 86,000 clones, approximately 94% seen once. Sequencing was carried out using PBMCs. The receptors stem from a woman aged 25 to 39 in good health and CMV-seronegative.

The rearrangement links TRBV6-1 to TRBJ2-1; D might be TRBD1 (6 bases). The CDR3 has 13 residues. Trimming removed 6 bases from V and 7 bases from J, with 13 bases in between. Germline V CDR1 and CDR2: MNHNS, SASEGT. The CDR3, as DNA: TGTGCCAGCAGCTGGACAGCGATTAATGAGCAGTTCTTC. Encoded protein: CASSWTAINEQFF.

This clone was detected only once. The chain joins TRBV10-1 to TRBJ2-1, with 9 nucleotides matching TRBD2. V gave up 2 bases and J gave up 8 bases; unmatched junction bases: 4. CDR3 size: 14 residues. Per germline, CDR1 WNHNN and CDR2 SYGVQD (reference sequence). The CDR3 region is CASSEDSGSDEQFF. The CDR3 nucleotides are TGCGCCAGCAGTGAGGATAGCGGGAGTGATGAGCAGTTCTTC.

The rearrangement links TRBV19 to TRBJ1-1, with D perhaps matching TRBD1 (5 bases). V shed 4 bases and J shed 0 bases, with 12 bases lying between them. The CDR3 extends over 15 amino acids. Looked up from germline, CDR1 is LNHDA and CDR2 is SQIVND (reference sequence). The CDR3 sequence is CASSRGHTLNTEAFF. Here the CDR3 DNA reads TGTGCCAGTAGTAGGGGCCACACCCTGAACACTGAAGCTTTCTTT. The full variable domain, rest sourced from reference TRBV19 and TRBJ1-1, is DGGITQSPKYLFRKEGQNVTLSCEQNLNHDAMYWYRQDPGQGLRLIYYSQIVNDFQKGDIAEGYSVSREKKESFPLTVTSAQKNPTAFYLCASSRGHTLNTEAFFGQGTRLTVV.

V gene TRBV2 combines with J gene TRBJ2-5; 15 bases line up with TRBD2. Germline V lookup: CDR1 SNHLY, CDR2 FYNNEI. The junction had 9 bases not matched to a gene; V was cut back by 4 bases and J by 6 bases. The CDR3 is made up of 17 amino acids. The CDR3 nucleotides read TGTGCCAGCAGTGTAAGGACTAGCGGGAGGGCCTATAAGACCCAGTACTTC. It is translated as CASSVRTSGRAYKTQYF.

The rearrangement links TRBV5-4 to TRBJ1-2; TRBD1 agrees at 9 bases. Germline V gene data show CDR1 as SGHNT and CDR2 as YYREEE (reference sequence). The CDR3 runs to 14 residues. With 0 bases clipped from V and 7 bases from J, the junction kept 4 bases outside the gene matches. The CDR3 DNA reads TGTGCCAGCAGCTTGGGGACAGGGGTGGGTGGCTACACCTTC. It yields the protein CASSLGTGVGGYTF.

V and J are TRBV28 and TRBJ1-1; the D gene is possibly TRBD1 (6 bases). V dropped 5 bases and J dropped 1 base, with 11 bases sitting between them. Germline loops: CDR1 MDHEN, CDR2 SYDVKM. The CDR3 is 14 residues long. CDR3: CASSIGTQNTEAFF. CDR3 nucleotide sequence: TGTGCCAGCAGTATCGGGACACAGAACACTGAAGCTTTCTTT.

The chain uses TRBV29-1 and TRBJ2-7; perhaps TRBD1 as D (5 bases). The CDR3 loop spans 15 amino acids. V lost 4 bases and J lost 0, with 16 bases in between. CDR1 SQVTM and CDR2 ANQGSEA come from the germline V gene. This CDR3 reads CSVGSSRAISYEQYF. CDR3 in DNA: TGCAGCGTTGGAAGTTCCAGGGCCATCTCCTACGAGCAGTACTTC.

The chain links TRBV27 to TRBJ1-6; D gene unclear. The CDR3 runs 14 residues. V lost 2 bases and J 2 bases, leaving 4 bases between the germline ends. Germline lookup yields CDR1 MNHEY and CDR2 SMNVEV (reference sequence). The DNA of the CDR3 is TGTGCCAGCAGTTTAGTCACCTATAATTCACCCCTCCACTTT. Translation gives CASSLVTYNSPLHF.

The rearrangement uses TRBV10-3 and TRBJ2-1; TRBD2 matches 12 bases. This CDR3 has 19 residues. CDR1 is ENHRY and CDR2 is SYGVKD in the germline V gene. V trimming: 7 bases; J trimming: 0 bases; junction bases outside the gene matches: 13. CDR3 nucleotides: TGTGCCATCAATACAGCGGGACTAGCGGGCATTAGCTCCTACAATGAGCAGTTCTTC. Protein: CAINTAGLAGISSYNEQFF.

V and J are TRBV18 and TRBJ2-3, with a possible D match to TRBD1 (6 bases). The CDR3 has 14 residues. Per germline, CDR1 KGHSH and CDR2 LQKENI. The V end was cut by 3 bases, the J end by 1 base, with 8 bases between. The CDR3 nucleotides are TGTGCCAGCTCACCGGGACAACGCACAGATACGCAGTATTTT. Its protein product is CASSPGQRTDTQYF.

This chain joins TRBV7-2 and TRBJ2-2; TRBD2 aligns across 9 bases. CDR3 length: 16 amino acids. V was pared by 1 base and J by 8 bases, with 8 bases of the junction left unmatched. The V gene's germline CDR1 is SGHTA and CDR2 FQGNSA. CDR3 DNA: TGTGCCAGCAGCTTAGTGAATAGCGGGAGTGGAGGGGAGCTGTTTTTT. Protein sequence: CASSLVNSGSGGELFF.

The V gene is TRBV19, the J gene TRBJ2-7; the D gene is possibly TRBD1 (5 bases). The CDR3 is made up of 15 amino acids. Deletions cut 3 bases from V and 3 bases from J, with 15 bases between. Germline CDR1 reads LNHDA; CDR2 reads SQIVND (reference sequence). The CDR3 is CASSITLDSSYEQYF. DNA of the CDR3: TGTGCCAGTAGTATTACCCTCGACAGTAGCTACGAGCAGTACTTC.

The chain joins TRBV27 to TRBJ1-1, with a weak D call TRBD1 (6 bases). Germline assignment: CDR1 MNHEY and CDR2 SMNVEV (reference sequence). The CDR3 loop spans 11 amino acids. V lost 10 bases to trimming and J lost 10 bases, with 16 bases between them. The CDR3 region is CATIYRDGAFF. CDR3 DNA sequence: TGTGCCACCATATACAGGGATGGAGCTTTCTTT.

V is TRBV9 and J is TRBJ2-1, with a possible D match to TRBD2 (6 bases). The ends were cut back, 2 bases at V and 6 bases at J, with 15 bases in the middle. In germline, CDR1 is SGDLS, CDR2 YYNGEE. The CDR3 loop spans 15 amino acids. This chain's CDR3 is CASSVRDSTINEQFF. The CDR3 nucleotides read TGTGCCAGCAGCGTCCGGGACTCCACGATCAATGAGCAGTTCTTC.

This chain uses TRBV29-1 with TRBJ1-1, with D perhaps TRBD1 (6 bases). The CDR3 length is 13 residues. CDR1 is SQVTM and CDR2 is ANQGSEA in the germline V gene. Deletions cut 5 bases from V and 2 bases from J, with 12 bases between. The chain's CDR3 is CSVQLGANTEAFF. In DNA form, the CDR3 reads TGCAGCGTTCAGTTGGGGGCCAACACTGAAGCTTTCTTT.

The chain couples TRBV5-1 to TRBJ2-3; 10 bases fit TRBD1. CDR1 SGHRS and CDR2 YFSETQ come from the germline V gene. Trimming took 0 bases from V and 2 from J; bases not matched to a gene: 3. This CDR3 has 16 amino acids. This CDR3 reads CASSLGGQGYTDTQYF. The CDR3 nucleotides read TGCGCCAGCAGCTTGGGGGGACAGGGGTACACAGATACGCAGTATTTT.

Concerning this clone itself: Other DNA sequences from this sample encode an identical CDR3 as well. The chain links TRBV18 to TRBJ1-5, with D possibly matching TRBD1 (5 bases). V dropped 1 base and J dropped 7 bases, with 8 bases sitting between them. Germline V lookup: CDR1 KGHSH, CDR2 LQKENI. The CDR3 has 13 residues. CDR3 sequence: CASSPQTAQPQHF. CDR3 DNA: TGTGCCAGCTCACCACAGACAGCACAGCCCCAGCATTTT.

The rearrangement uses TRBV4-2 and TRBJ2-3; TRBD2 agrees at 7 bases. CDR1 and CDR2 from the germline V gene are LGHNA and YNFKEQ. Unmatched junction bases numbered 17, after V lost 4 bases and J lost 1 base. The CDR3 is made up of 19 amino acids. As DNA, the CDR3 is TGTGCCAGCAGCCGCATACCTAGCGCGGGGGTTGCGGGCACAGATACGCAGTATTTT. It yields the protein CASSRIPSAGVAGTDTQYF.

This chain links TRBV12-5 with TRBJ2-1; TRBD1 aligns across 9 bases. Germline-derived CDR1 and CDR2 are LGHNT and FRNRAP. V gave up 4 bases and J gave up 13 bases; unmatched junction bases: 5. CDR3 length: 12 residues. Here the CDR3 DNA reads TGTGCTAGTGGTTACGGACAGGGGAAACAGTTCTTC. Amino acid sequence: CASGYGQGKQFF.

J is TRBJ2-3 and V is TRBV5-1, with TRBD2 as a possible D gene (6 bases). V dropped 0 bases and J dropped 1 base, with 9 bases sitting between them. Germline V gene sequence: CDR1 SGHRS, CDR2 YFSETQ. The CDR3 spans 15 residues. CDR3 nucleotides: TGCGCCAGCAGCTTGGTGCCTAGCGGCACAGATACGCAGTATTTT. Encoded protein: CASSLVPSGTDTQYF.

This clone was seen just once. The CDR3 bases are TGCGCCAGCAGCCAAGCTGGCGGGGTGATCACCGGGGAGCTGTTTTTT. Encoded protein: CASSQAGGVITGELFF. The V gene is TRBV4-1, the J gene TRBJ2-2; a weak D match, TRBD2 (6 bases). The V end was cut by 1 base, the J end by 4 bases, with 13 bases between. The CDR3 extends over 16 amino acids. CDR1 is MGHRA, CDR2 YSYEKL, per germline.

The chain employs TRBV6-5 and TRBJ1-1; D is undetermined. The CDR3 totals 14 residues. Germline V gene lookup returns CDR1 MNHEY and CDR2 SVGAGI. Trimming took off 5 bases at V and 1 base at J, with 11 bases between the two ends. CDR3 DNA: TGTGCCAGCAGTCCCGACATGGAGAACACTGAAGCTTTCTTT. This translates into CASSPDMENTEAFF.

CDR3 sequence reads: CASSPNPAGPSGNTIYF. The CDR3 DNA follows: TGTGCCAGCTCACCAAACCCGGCGGGACCCTCTGGAAACACCATATATTTT. The chain uses TRBV18 and TRBJ1-3; D perhaps matches TRBD1 (5 bases). This CDR3 comprises 17 residues. V was cut by 2 bases and J by 0 bases, with 14 bases left in between. Germline V gene lookup returns CDR1 KGHSH and CDR2 LQKENI.

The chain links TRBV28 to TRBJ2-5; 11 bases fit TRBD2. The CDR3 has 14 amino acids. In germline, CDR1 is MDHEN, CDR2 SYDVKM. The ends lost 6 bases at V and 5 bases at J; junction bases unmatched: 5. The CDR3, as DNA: TGTGCCAGCAGCACTAGCGGGAGTGGGGAGACCCAGTACTTC. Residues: CASSTSGSGETQYF. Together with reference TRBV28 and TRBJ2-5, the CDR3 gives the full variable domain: DVKVTQSSRYLVKRTGEKVFLECVQDMDHENMFWYRQDPGLGLRLIYFSYDVKMKEKGDIPEGYSVSREKKERFSLILESASTNQTSMYLCASSTSGSGETQYFGPGTRLLVL.

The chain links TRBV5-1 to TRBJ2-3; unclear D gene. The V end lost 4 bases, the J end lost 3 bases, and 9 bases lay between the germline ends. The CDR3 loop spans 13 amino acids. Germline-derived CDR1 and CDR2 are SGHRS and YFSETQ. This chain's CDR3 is CASSLTLTDTQYF. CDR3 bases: TGCGCCAGCAGCCTCACACTAACAGATACGCAGTATTTT.

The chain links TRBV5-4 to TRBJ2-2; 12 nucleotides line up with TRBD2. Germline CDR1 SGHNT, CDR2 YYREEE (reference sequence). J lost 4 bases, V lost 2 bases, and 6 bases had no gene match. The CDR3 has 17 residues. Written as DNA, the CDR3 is TGTGCCAGCAGCTTTCTGGGACTAGCGGGTTTCACCGGGGAGCTGTTTTTT. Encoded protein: CASSFLGLAGFTGELFF.

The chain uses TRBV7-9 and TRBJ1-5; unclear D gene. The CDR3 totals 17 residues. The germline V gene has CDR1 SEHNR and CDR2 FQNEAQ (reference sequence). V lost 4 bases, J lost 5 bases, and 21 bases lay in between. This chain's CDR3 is CASSSDRAPGGDQPQHF. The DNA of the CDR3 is TGTGCCAGCAGCTCGGACCGGGCTCCGGGAGGCGATCAGCCCCAGCATTTT.

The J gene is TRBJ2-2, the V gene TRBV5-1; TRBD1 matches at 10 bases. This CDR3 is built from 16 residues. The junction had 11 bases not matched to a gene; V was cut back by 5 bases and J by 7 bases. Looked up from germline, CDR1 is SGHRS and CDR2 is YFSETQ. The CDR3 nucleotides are TGCGCCAGCAGGGATCCGGGACAGGGGAATGTCGGGGAGCTGTTTTTT. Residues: CASRDPGQGNVGELFF.